Below, 17 T cell receptor beta chains from the same sample are listed, as sequenced in a study of T cell responses to AZD1222 COVID-19 vaccine. Some clones are missing from TCRdb's copy, which holds only in-frame ones; the method was immunoSEQ multiplex PCR. The table has about 140,000 clones, about 89% seen once. This specimen consisted of peripheral blood, obtained 28 days after the second dose of the MenACWY control vaccine. The source is an adult who received the MenACWY meningococcal vaccine as a control.

The chain joins TRBV19 to TRBJ2-1; the D gene is possibly TRBD1 (5 bases). Trimming stripped 8 bases from V and 3 bases from J, with 11 bases between. The CDR3 extends over 13 amino acids. The germline CDR1 and CDR2 sequences are LNHDA and SQIVND (reference sequence). CDR3 loop: CASSRVFYNEQFF. The CDR3 DNA reads as TGTGCCAGTTCCAGGGTGTTCTACAATGAGCAGTTCTTC.

V gene TRBV5-1 combines with J gene TRBJ1-4, with D maybe TRBD1 (6 bases). CDR3 length: 13 residues. Trimming stripped 7 bases from V and 4 bases from J, with 11 bases between. CDR1 is SGHRS and CDR2 is YFSETQ in the germline V gene. For the CDR3, the DNA is TGCGCCAGCCATACGGACAGTAATGAAAAACTGTTTTTT. Amino acid sequence: CASHTDSNEKLFF.

CDR3 loop: CASSAHRGSNSPLHF. In DNA form, the CDR3 reads TGTGCCAGCAGCGCCCACAGGGGCTCCAATTCACCCCTCCACTTT. V and J are TRBV11-1 and TRBJ1-6, with 7 positions matching TRBD1. CDR1 is SGHAT and CDR2 is FQDESV in the germline V gene (reference sequence). The CDR3 length is 15 residues. With V trimmed by 5 bases and J by 7 bases, 8 bases remained unmatched.

J is TRBJ1-1 and V is TRBV11-2; D unresolved. V was cut by 1 base and J by 1 base, with 13 bases left in between. CDR1 and CDR2 from the germline V gene are SGHAT and FQNNGV. CDR3 length: 16 amino acids. The CDR3 bases are TGTGCCAGCAGCTTAGCCCTTCAGAGCACGAACACTGAAGCTTTCTTT. As protein: CASSLALQSTNTEAFF.

The rearrangement uses TRBV9 and TRBJ2-1; 13 nucleotides agree with TRBD2. After removal of 4 bases from V and 10 bases from J, the junction contained 11 bases not matched to a gene. This CDR3 is 16 amino acids long. Germline CDR1 and CDR2: SGDLS and YYNGEE. CDR3 sequence reads: CASSPTGLAGAGEQFF. The DNA of the CDR3 is TGTGCCAGCAGCCCTACTGGACTAGCGGGGGCAGGGGAGCAGTTCTTC. Full variable domain (missing parts from reference TRBV9 and TRBJ2-1): DSGVTQTPKHLITATGQRVTLRCSPRSGDLSVYWYQQSLDQGLQFLIQYYNGEERAKGNILERFSAQQFPDLHSELNLSSLELGDSALYFCASSPTGLAGAGEQFFGPGTRLTVL.

The chain combines TRBV20-1 with TRBJ2-4, with 9 bases fitting TRBD2. V was clipped by 3 bases and J by 8 bases; unmatched bases: 14. The CDR3 extends over 16 amino acids. Germline CDR1 reads DFQATT; CDR2 reads SNEGSKA (reference sequence). CDR3 residues: CSASPVGAGGNDIQYF. CDR3 nucleotides: TGCAGTGCTAGTCCCGTGGGAGCGGGAGGAAACGACATTCAGTACTTC.

Only one count was recorded for this clone. The chain combines TRBV2 with TRBJ1-1, with 8 bases that match TRBD1. The CDR3 is 14 residues long. Trimming took 6 bases from V and 4 from J; bases not matched to a gene: 7. The germline gives CDR1 SNHLY, CDR2 FYNNEI. Here the CDR3 DNA reads TGTGCCAGCAGAACCGGGACAGGCAGCACTGAAGCTTTCTTT. It codes for CASRTGTGSTEAFF.

This chain links TRBV28 with TRBJ1-2, with D possibly matching TRBD1 (5 bases). Germline V lookup: CDR1 MDHEN, CDR2 SYDVKM. Trimming pared 3 bases from V and 3 bases from J, leaving 11 bases between. This CDR3 comprises 14 residues. This CDR3 reads CASSFQGGDYGYTF. The CDR3 DNA reads TGTGCCAGCAGTTTTCAGGGTGGGGACTATGGCTACACCTTC.

The V call is TRBV10-1, the J call TRBJ2-7, with D perhaps matching TRBD2 (6 bases). Germline assignment: CDR1 WNHNN and CDR2 SYGVQD (reference sequence). CDR3 length: 13 amino acids. Trimming removed 7 bases at V and 3 bases at J, with 13 bases between. CDR3 DNA sequence: TGCGCCAGCATCCCGGGACTGAGCTACGAGCAGTACTTC. Protein product: CASIPGLSYEQYF.

V gene TRBV6-2 or TRBV6-3 combines with J gene TRBJ2-3; TRBD2 might be the D (5 bases). V lost 2 bases and J 2 bases, leaving 11 bases between the germline ends. Germline V gene data show CDR1 as MNHEY and CDR2 as SVGEGT. The CDR3 covers 15 residues. CDR3 protein: CASSYDVTNTDTQYF. The DNA of the CDR3 is TGTGCCAGCAGTTACGACGTGACTAACACAGATACGCAGTATTTT.

The chain couples TRBV7-2 to TRBJ1-3; 7 bases map to TRBD1. From germline, CDR1 is SGHTA and CDR2 FQGNSA. CDR3 length: 16 residues. V dropped 0 bases and J dropped 2; count of bases not matched to a gene: 4. The CDR3 protein is CASSLAVQGAGNTIYF. The CDR3 DNA follows: TGTGCCAGCAGCTTAGCGGTGCAGGGGGCTGGAAACACCATATATTTT.

This clone was seen only once. The sample holds other DNA sequences that translate to the same CDR3. The V gene is TRBV5-1, the J gene TRBJ2-7; 8 bases line up with TRBD1. J was trimmed by 2 bases and V by 4 bases; bases with no gene match: 5. This CDR3 is built from 14 residues. Germline-derived CDR1 and CDR2 are SGHRS and YFSETQ. CDR3 nucleotides: TGCGCCAGCAGCCCAGGACAGGGACCCTACGAGCAGTACTTC. Translated: CASSPGQGPYEQYF.

The chain carries TRBV5-1 and TRBJ1-5; D call uncertain. This CDR3 is built from 13 residues. The ends were cut back, 0 bases at V and 5 bases at J, with 6 bases in the middle. Germline CDR1 SGHRS, CDR2 YFSETQ. The CDR3 is CASSLEVDQPQHF. CDR3 DNA sequence: TGCGCCAGCAGCTTGGAGGTAGATCAGCCCCAGCATTTT.

This chain connects TRBV28 to TRBJ1-5; D may be TRBD1 (5 bases). Trimming cost V 8 bases and J 0 bases, with 11 bases left between them. Germline lookup yields CDR1 MDHEN and CDR2 SYDVKM. The CDR3 is 14 amino acids. The DNA for the CDR3 is TGTGCCAGCGGCGACCAGGGTAGCAATCAGCCCCAGCATTTT. Translating gives CASGDQGSNQPQHF.

The chain couples TRBV2 to TRBJ1-6; D gene uncertain. CDR1 and CDR2 from the germline V gene are SNHLY and FYNNEI. Trimming took off 5 bases at V and 13 bases at J, with 9 bases between the two ends. This CDR3 region has 11 residues. CDR3 protein: CASSNRNPLHF. CDR3 in DNA: TGTGCCAGCAGTAACAGAAATCCCCTCCACTTT.

The chain is built from TRBV7-6 and TRBJ1-4; tentative D call: TRBD1 (6 bases). The V end was cut by 5 bases, the J end by 4 bases, with 20 bases between. The CDR3 extends over 17 amino acids. Per germline, CDR1 SGHVS and CDR2 FNYEAQ. The CDR3 region has the DNA TGTGCCAGCAGCCCACAACAGGGTCCTAACTATAATGAAAAACTGTTTTTT. Translation: CASSPQQGPNYNEKLFF.

This sequence joins TRBV7-2 and TRBJ2-5; D perhaps matches TRBD1 (5 bases). The V and J ends lost 0 bases and 5 bases respectively, with 16 bases between them. The V gene's germline CDR1 is SGHTA and CDR2 FQGNSA. The CDR3 spans 16 residues. As DNA, the CDR3 is TGTGCCAGCAGCTTAGCGCTCCAGGGCGTGGGTGAGACCCAGTACTTC. Translated, it gives CASSLALQGVGETQYF.